One sample yielded the 17 T cell receptor beta chains listed below, sequenced in a study of neurological immune-mediated disorders. Via MiXCR, TCRdb re-called the 5' RACE reads, giving one row per CDR3 protein. This table has under 85,000 distinct CDR3 sequences, roughly an eighth appearing once. Source material: PBMCs. These TCRs come from a woman aged 50 to 60 in good health.

A note on this clonotype: It is unclear where the CDR3 begins or ends on the DNA, so no DNA is shown, and the CDR3 is as TCRdb lists it. This chain uses TRBV5-1 with TRBJ1-1; TRBD1, as called in the table, went unchecked against the DNA. Counting both end residues, the CDR3 totals 22 amino acids. Germline V CDR1 and CDR2: SGHRS, YFSETQ. The chain's CDR3 is CASSIYLCSVSGQDGPRAEAFF.

The chain joins TRBV6-5 to TRBJ1-2; 11 bases match TRBD1. Trimming at V came to 6 bases and at J to 5 bases, leaving 8 bases not matched to a gene. The CDR3 sequence is 15 residues long. Per germline, CDR1 MNHEY and CDR2 SVGAGI. CDR3 bases: TGTGCCAGCAGGGGGAGGACAGGGGGCGAGTATGGCTACACCTTC. It yields the protein CASRGRTGGEYGYTF.

The V and J genes are TRBV3-1 and TRBJ1-1, with no clear D. The germline V gene has CDR1 LGHDT and CDR2 YNNKEL (reference sequence). The CDR3 length is 15 residues. The V end was cut by 3 bases, the J end by 4 bases, with 15 bases between. The DNA for the CDR3 is TGTGCCAGCAGCCACCGGGAGGGTTGGGGCACTGAAGCTTTCTTT. It translates to CASSHREGWGTEAFF.

This clonotype was counted many times. The chain has TRBV5-1 and TRBJ2-5; D is undetermined. Germline CDR1 and CDR2: SGHRS and YFSETQ. The CDR3 runs 14 residues. V was trimmed by 0 bases and J by 5 bases, leaving 11 bases between them. CDR3 DNA: TGCGCCAGCAGCTTGGGTCGACGTCAGGAGACCCAGTACTTC. Translated: CASSLGRRQETQYF.

The table lists this clonotype with many counts. The chain couples TRBV12-3 or TRBV12-4 to TRBJ2-7; the match to TRBD1 covers 7 bases. There are 14 residues in the CDR3. V shed 2 bases, J shed 7 bases, and the junction held 8 bases outside the gene matches. CDR3 DNA sequence: TGTGCCAGCAGTTTACCGGACAGGCTCGGGGAGCAGTACTTC. It specifies CASSLPDRLGEQYF.

A few counts support this clonotype. This rearrangement joins TRBV1 to TRBJ2-4. TRBV1 is recorded as a pseudogene. The CDR3 consists of 11 residues. The CDR3, as DNA: TGCACCAGCAGCCACAAAAACATTCAGTACTTC. This codes for CTSSHKNIQYF.

Ten or more counts support this clonotype. The rearrangement uses TRBV24-1 and TRBJ2-2, with TRBD1 identical over 7 bases. The germline gives CDR1 KGHDR, CDR2 SFDVKD. Trimming at V came to 9 bases and at J to 3 bases, leaving 6 bases not matched to a gene. CDR3 length: 14 residues. DNA of the CDR3: TGTGCCACCCTCGGGACAGAATACACCGGGGAGCTGTTTTTT. Translated, it gives CATLGTEYTGELFF.

This clonotype was seen ten or more times. The chain combines TRBV6-5 with TRBJ1-3; 7 nucleotides line up with TRBD1. With 7 bases clipped from V and 2 bases from J, the junction kept 8 bases outside the gene matches. The CDR3 loop spans 15 amino acids. Germline V gene sequence: CDR1 MNHEY, CDR2 SVGAGI. CDR3 protein: CASKTDRDAGNTIYF. Here the CDR3 DNA reads TGTGCCAGCAAAACAGACAGGGACGCTGGAAACACCATATATTTT.

This clonotype was detected ten times or more. The gene calls are TRBV29-1 and TRBJ2-3, with D possibly TRBD2 on 6 matching bases. The V end lost 6 bases, the J end lost 5 bases, and 18 bases lay between the germline ends. In germline, CDR1 is SQVTM, CDR2 ANQGSEA. The CDR3 spans 14 residues. The CDR3 reads CSVFQGGVVDTQYF. In nucleotides, the CDR3 is TGCAGCGTATTCCAGGGCGGGGTGGTAGATACGCAGTATTTT.

This clonotype came up many times. The genes are TRBV6-1 and TRBJ1-2; 8 bases fit TRBD1. CDR3 length: 14 residues. The germline V gene encodes CDR1 MNHNS and CDR2 SASEGT. Trimming at V came to 1 base and at J to 4 bases, leaving 2 bases not matched to a gene. This CDR3 is CASSEGGTGYGYTF. For the CDR3, the DNA is TGTGCCAGCAGTGAAGGAGGGACAGGCTATGGCTACACCTTC.

A few counts support this clonotype. The J gene is TRBJ2-1, the V gene TRBV20-1; D ambiguous. The germline V gene has CDR1 DFQATT and CDR2 SNEGSKA (reference sequence). Trimming shortened V by 2 bases and J by 10 bases, and 6 bases separated the two germline ends. The CDR3 length is 10 residues. The CDR3 spells CSARKVEQFF. CDR3 in DNA: TGCAGTGCTAGAAAGGTGGAGCAGTTCTTC.

This clonotype was seen ten or more times. This chain joins TRBV5-6 and TRBJ2-7, with 8 nucleotides matching TRBD2. V shed 1 base, J shed 1 base, and the junction held 4 bases outside the gene matches. The length of the CDR3 is 15 residues. Germline V gene sequence: CDR1 SGHDT, CDR2 YYEEEE. Here the CDR3 DNA reads TGTGCCAGCAGCTTGTGGAGCGGGAGATCCTACGAGCAGTACTTC. Its translation: CASSLWSGRSYEQYF. The variable domain in full, with the rest retrieved from reference TRBV5-6 and TRBJ2-7, is DAGVTQSPTHLIKTRGQQVTLRCSPKSGHDTVSWYQQALGQGPQFIFQYYEEEERQRGNFPDRFSGHQFPNYSSELNVNALLLGDSALYLCASSLWSGRSYEQYFGPGTRLTVT.

This clonotype was observed at least ten times. The chain uses TRBV5-1 and TRBJ2-1; maybe TRBD2 (6 bases). The CDR3 loop spans 15 amino acids. The germline V gene has CDR1 SGHRS and CDR2 YFSETQ. The V and J ends lost 0 bases and 7 bases respectively, with 14 bases between them. The CDR3 bases are TGCGCCAGCAGCTTGGGGCCCGTAGCGGATAATGAGCAGTTCTTC. Its translation: CASSLGPVADNEQFF.

This clonotype appeared a few times. The V gene is TRBV6-5, the J gene TRBJ1-1; 7 nucleotides line up with TRBD1. J gave up 4 bases and V 1 base, and 24 bases lay outside the gene matches. Germline V gives CDR1 MNHEY, CDR2 SVGAGI. CDR3 length: 21 residues. The CDR3 here is CASSYLGRVNRGKGISTEAFF. CDR3 DNA: TGTGCCAGCAGTTACTTGGGGAGGGTAAACAGGGGCAAGGGAATTAGCACTGAAGCTTTCTTT.

This clonotype was counted many times. The chain carries TRBV5-1 and TRBJ2-1; D is ambiguous. This CDR3 spans 14 amino acids. The V end was cut by 0 bases, the J end by 6 bases, with 10 bases between. The germline gives CDR1 SGHRS, CDR2 YFSETQ. This chain's CDR3 is CASSLGGVSNEQFF. The CDR3 region has the DNA TGCGCCAGCAGCTTGGGTGGGGTTTCCAATGAGCAGTTCTTC.

Here the CDR3 DNA reads TGCGCCAGCAGACAACCCTACTCCTACGAGCAGTACTTC. Translation gives CASRQPYSYEQYF. This chain links TRBV5-1 with TRBJ2-7, with D uncertain. CDR1 and CDR2 (germline): SGHRS, YFSETQ. The CDR3 runs 13 residues. V gave up 5 bases and J gave up 0 bases, with 9 bases separating them.

This clonotype has ten or more counts. This rearrangement joins TRBV4-1 to TRBJ2-2; D not certain. The germline CDR1 and CDR2 sequences are MGHRA and YSYEKL. V lost 3 bases to trimming and J lost 3 bases, with 11 bases between them. This CDR3 has 15 amino acids. The CDR3 loop reads CASSQDSTYTGELFF. The DNA for the CDR3 is TGCGCCAGCAGCCAGGATAGCACCTACACCGGGGAGCTGTTTTTT.